One and the same sample provided the 12 T cell receptor beta chains below, sequenced in a study of blood T cell repertoires in COVID-19. Sequenced by immunoSEQ multiplex PCR; TCRdb stores in-frame clones only, minus some. Counted here are fewer than 250,000 clones, about 85% occurring once; the ten biggest clones make up 10% to 11%. Sequenced: PBMCs or T cells enriched from blood (not recorded which). The receptors stem from a man aged 25-45 years who had recovered from COVID-19.

The gene calls are TRBV6-4 and TRBJ2-1; D may be TRBD2 (6 bases). CDR1 and CDR2 from the germline V gene are MRHNA and SNTAGT. Deletions cut 4 bases from V and 0 bases from J, with 10 bases between. CDR3 size: 15 residues. Here the CDR3 reads CASSGVGGSYNEQFF. The CDR3 DNA reads as TGTGCCAGCAGTGGAGTGGGGGGCTCCTACAATGAGCAGTTCTTC.

The chain carries TRBV5-1 and TRBJ1-5; perhaps TRBD1 as D (5 bases). The germline V and J ends were trimmed by 5 bases and 5 bases, with 14 bases remaining between them. The CDR3 consists of 14 residues. In germline, CDR1 is SGHRS, CDR2 YFSETQ. The CDR3 sequence is CASRRDTGDQPQHF. In DNA, the CDR3 is TGCGCCAGCAGGCGAGACACAGGCGATCAGCCCCAGCATTTT.

The chain links TRBV7-9 to TRBJ2-3, with D possibly TRBD1 on 6 matching bases. Germline V gene sequence: CDR1 SEHNR, CDR2 FQNEAQ (reference sequence). V was trimmed by 1 base and J by 4 bases, leaving 15 bases between them. The CDR3 totals 16 residues. The CDR3 region has the DNA TGTGCCAGCAGCTTAGGCAGGGGAATACGCGCAGATACGCAGTATTTT. This gives the protein CASSLGRGIRADTQYF. Full variable domain (remainder filled in from reference TRBV7-9 and TRBJ2-3): DTGVSQNPRHKITKRGQNVTFRCDPISEHNRLYWYRQTLGQGPEFLTYFQNEAQLEKSRLLSDRFSAERPKGSFSTLEIQRTEQGDSAMYLCASSLGRGIRADTQYFGPGTRLTVL.

CDR3 sequence (DNA): TGTGCCAGCAGTTACGCGGACAGAACGAACACTGAAGCTTTCTTT. It specifies CASSYADRTNTEAFF. This chain links TRBV6-5 with TRBJ1-1; D is possibly TRBD1 (6 bases). CDR3 size: 15 residues. Germline CDR1 MNHEY, CDR2 SVGAGI. V was pared by 2 bases and J by 1 base, with 11 bases between.

V is TRBV4-2 and J is TRBJ2-7, with D perhaps matching TRBD1 (5 bases). CDR1 and CDR2 from the germline V gene are LGHNA and YNFKEQ. The CDR3 consists of 14 residues. Trimming pared 0 bases from V and 4 bases from J, leaving 10 bases between. The CDR3 loop is CASSQEGQGYEQYF. The CDR3 DNA reads TGTGCCAGCAGCCAAGAGGGGCAAGGGTACGAGCAGTACTTC.

This clone turned up a few times. The chain couples TRBV5-1 to TRBJ2-1; weak D call: TRBD1 (5 bases). This CDR3 is built from 16 residues. Trimming cost V 4 bases and J 1 base, with 15 bases left between them. The V gene's germline CDR1 is SGHRS and CDR2 YFSETQ. Here the CDR3 reads CASSQDITMSYNEQFF. CDR3 DNA: TGCGCCAGCAGCCAGGACATAACTATGTCCTACAATGAGCAGTTCTTC.

This chain joins TRBV5-1 and TRBJ2-1, with 7 nucleotides matching TRBD2. The germline V gene encodes CDR1 SGHRS and CDR2 YFSETQ. Germline trimming cut 5 bases from V and 2 bases from J; bases unmatched to any gene: 4. The CDR3 has 14 amino acids. CDR3 sequence: CASSPLAAYNEQFF. CDR3 coding DNA: TGCGCCAGCAGTCCTCTAGCGGCCTACAATGAGCAGTTCTTC.

The chain combines TRBV30 with TRBJ2-1, with no clear D. Trimming removed 4 bases from V and 5 bases from J, with 12 bases in between. The germline V gene has CDR1 GTSNPN and CDR2 SVGIG (reference sequence). This CDR3 region has 13 residues. For the CDR3, the DNA is TGTGCCTGGACTAGTGGCCTGAACAATGAGCAGTTCTTC. Translated: CAWTSGLNNEQFF.

The CDR3, as DNA: TGTGCCAGCAGTTACTGGGAGGGAAGCTCCTACGAGCAGTACTTC. Protein product: CASSYWEGSSYEQYF. The V call is TRBV6-5, the J call TRBJ2-7, with 7 bases lining up with TRBD2. The junction had 3 bases not matched to a gene; V was cut back by 1 base and J by 0 bases. There are 15 residues in the CDR3. Germline V CDR1 and CDR2: MNHEY, SVGAGI.

This clone came up once. This rearrangement joins TRBV4-1 to TRBJ1-1; D may be TRBD1 (5 bases). Germline-derived CDR1 and CDR2 are MGHRA and YSYEKL. CDR3 length: 14 amino acids. V lost 6 bases and J lost 0, with 11 bases in between. The CDR3: CASRWTSMNTEAFF. The DNA of the CDR3 is TGCGCCAGCAGATGGACATCTATGAACACTGAAGCTTTCTTT.

This clone showed up just a few times. This sequence joins TRBV5-1 and TRBJ1-1, with D unclear. In germline, CDR1 is SGHRS, CDR2 YFSETQ. The CDR3 extends over 14 amino acids. Between the trimmed V and J ends, which lost 5 bases and 0 bases, there was a span of 11 bases. This chain's CDR3 is CASSPAQVNTEAFF. DNA for the CDR3: TGCGCCAGCAGTCCCGCCCAGGTGAACACTGAAGCTTTCTTT.

This chain joins TRBV28 and TRBJ1-5; 11 nucleotides align to TRBD1. V lost 4 bases, J lost 6 bases, and 8 bases stayed unmatched. Looked up from germline, CDR1 is MDHEN and CDR2 is SYDVKM. CDR3 length: 16 residues. The CDR3 DNA reads TGTGCCAGCAGTTCCCCTCGGACAGGGGGCGTTCAGCCCCAGCATTTT. This translates into CASSSPRTGGVQPQHF.